Listed here are 21 T cell receptor beta chains from one sample, sequenced in a study of T cell repertoires in cytomegalovirus infection. These receptors have no known antigen. TCRdb ran MiXCR on the reads and lists one entry per CDR3 protein. The repertoire holds approximately 1,000,000 distinct CDR3 sequences, with under 40% as singletons. The sample in question was cultured CD8+ T cells from PBMCs, obtained from culture after CMV antigen stimulation. All receptors derive from a human donor in good health (CMV status not recorded). Some clones in this sample may be carry-over from other donors' samples.

Note on this clonotype: Germline and junction disagree at one end, which may indicate a read error. The V gene is TRBV7-7, the J gene TRBJ2-3; possibly TRBD2 for D (6 bases). CDR1 and CDR2 (germline): SSHAT, FNYEAQ (reference sequence). The CDR3 spans 15 residues. The CDR3 DNA sequence: TGTGCTAGCAACAGAACGGGTAGCGGTCTAGATACGCAGTATTTT. The encoded protein is CASNRTGSGLDTQYF.

This clonotype was found a few times. Germline is not matched at one junction end, which may reflect a read error. V usage is TRBV10-3 and J usage is TRBJ2-3; D may be TRBD2 (6 bases). Germline assignment: CDR1 ENHRY and CDR2 SYGVKD. The CDR3 is made up of 14 amino acids. This chain's CDR3 is CATWPGGAADPQYF. The DNA of the CDR3 is TGTGCCACCTGGCCAGGCGGGGCCGCAGATCCGCAGTATTTT.

The chain combines TRBV10-3 with TRBJ2-3; 8 nucleotides align to TRBD2. Trimming cost V 2 bases and J 0 bases; bases outside gene matches: 1. The V gene's germline CDR1 is ENHRY and CDR2 SYGVKD. There are 15 residues in the CDR3. CDR3 residues: CAISESGGSTDTQYF. DNA of the CDR3: TGTGCCATCAGTGAGAGCGGGGGTAGCACAGATACGCAGTATTTT.

This clonotype was seen ten or more times. This chain uses TRBV7-2 with TRBJ2-7, with D possibly being TRBD1 (6 bases). V was cut by 4 bases and J by 2 bases, with 12 bases left in between. This CDR3 is built from 14 residues. CDR1 SGHTA and CDR2 FQGNSA come from the germline V gene. CDR3 nucleotide sequence: TGTGCCAGCAGCTCGCGACAGGAAACCTACGAGCAGTACTTC. It specifies CASSSRQETYEQYF.

The J gene is TRBJ1-2, the V gene TRBV27, with 7 nucleotides matching TRBD1. Germline CDR1 and CDR2: MNHEY and SMNVEV (reference sequence). Trimming at V came to 5 bases and at J to 4 bases, leaving 13 bases not matched to a gene. This CDR3 contains 16 residues. DNA of the CDR3: TGTGCCAGCAGTCCTTCTGCAGGACAGGAAATCTATGGCTACACCTTC. This gives the protein CASSPSAGQEIYGYTF.

This clonotype showed up just a few times. The chain links TRBV7-9 to TRBJ2-7; TRBD2 matches 8 bases. Trimming took 4 bases from V and 4 from J; bases not matched to a gene: 9. The CDR3 is made up of 15 amino acids. In germline, CDR1 is SEHNR, CDR2 FQNEAQ (reference sequence). CDR3 DNA sequence: TGTGCCAGCAGCTCCAACTTCGGGGGGGGGTACGAGCAGTACGTC. Protein sequence: CASSSNFGGGYEQYV.

This clonotype was seen only a few times. The gene calls are TRBV7-9 and TRBJ2-7, with 11 bases matching TRBD2. Trimming at V came to 5 bases and at J to 6 bases, leaving 12 bases not matched to a gene. CDR3 length: 16 residues. The germline V gene encodes CDR1 SEHNR and CDR2 FQNEAQ (reference sequence). The CDR3 DNA reads as TGTGCCAGCAGCCTAACTAGCGGGGGAGCCCGGATCGAGCAGTACTTC. It encodes CASSLTSGGARIEQYF.

This clonotype showed up just a few times. The chain has TRBV7-6 and TRBJ2-5; 9 bases are a match to TRBD1. CDR1 SGHVS and CDR2 FNYEAQ come from the germline V gene. The CDR3 runs to 16 residues. V shed 5 bases, J shed 5 bases, and the junction held 12 bases outside the gene matches. As DNA, the CDR3 is TGTGCCAGCAGCCCACGGACAGGGGTCAAACGGGAGACCCAGTACTTC. It yields the protein CASSPRTGVKRETQYF.

The rearrangement links TRBV12-3 or TRBV12-4 to TRBJ1-6; D is ambiguous. With 9 bases removed from V and 8 bases from J, the gap between germline ends came to 14 bases. This CDR3 has 13 residues. CDR3: CASLGLPDSPLHF. The CDR3 coding sequence is TGTGCCAGTCTCGGCTTGCCCGATTCACCCCTCCACTTT.

Regarding this clonotype: At one of its ends the junction is not consistent with the germline gene, which may arise from a read error. The V gene is TRBV7-6, the J gene TRBJ1-4, with TRBD1 matching over 8 bases. Per the germline V gene, CDR1 is SGHVS and CDR2 is FNYEAQ. The CDR3 sequence is 13 residues long. Written as DNA, the CDR3 is TGTGCCAGCACGACAGGGGCGTATGATAAACTGTTTTTT. This translates into CASTTGAYDKLFF.

This clonotype has just a few counts. The chain is built from TRBV5-8 and TRBJ2-1, with 8 bases aligning to TRBD2. The V segment lost 4 bases and the J segment 7 bases; nucleotides outside the gene matches: 10. The CDR3 spans 15 residues. In germline, CDR1 is SGHTS, CDR2 YDEGEE. CDR3 DNA: TGTGCCAGCAGCCTCGCCCGGGGGGGGCGTAATGAGCAGTTCTTC. It codes for CASSLARGGRNEQFF.

The table lists this clonotype with a few counts. V and J are TRBV7-9 and TRBJ2-7; D possibly corresponds to TRBD2 (5 bases). There are 11 residues in the CDR3. Germline V gives CDR1 SEHNR, CDR2 FQNEAQ (reference sequence). Trimming removed 6 bases from V and 6 bases from J, with 9 bases in between. CDR3 protein: CASSGTSEQYV. In DNA, the CDR3 is TGTGCCAGCAGTGGAACTAGCGAGCAGTACGTC.

This chain joins TRBV7-9 and TRBJ1-1; 9 bases fit TRBD1. Germline V gene lookup returns CDR1 SEHNR and CDR2 FQNEAQ (reference sequence). This CDR3 spans 15 amino acids. V gave up 6 bases and J gave up 2 bases; unmatched junction bases: 7. The CDR3 DNA reads as TGTGCCAGCAGTCCGTGGGGACAGGGTAACACTGAAGCTTTCTTT. This gives the protein CASSPWGQGNTEAFF.

This sequence joins TRBV4-3 and TRBJ2-1, with D uncertain. The CDR3 is 13 amino acids. Germline values: CDR1 LGHNA, CDR2 YSLEER. V was pared by 3 bases and J by 8 bases, with 11 bases between. The CDR3 sequence is CASSQQPVDEQFF. In DNA form, the CDR3 reads TGCGCCAGCAGCCAGCAGCCAGTGGATGAGCAGTTCTTC.

The chain recombines TRBV5-6 with TRBJ2-3, with D unclear. From germline, CDR1 is SGHDT and CDR2 YYEEEE. Trimming removed 3 bases at V and 8 bases at J, with 16 bases between. The CDR3 sequence is 14 residues long. The CDR3 protein is CASSSGLGTSTQYF. The CDR3 nucleotides are TGTGCCAGCAGCTCCGGATTGGGCACAAGTACGCAGTATTTT.

V is TRBV19 and J is TRBJ2-5, with D uncertain. The CDR3 has 14 amino acids. CDR1 and CDR2 (germline): LNHDA, SQIVND (reference sequence). The V gene lost 6 bases and the J gene lost 1 base, with 12 bases spanning the gap. The CDR3 spells CASRERGFQETQYF. The DNA of the CDR3 is TGTGCCAGTAGGGAGAGAGGATTCCAAGAGACCCAGTACTTC. The complete variable domain, with remaining parts taken from reference TRBV19 and TRBJ2-5, reads DGGITQSPKYLFRKEGQNVTLSCEQNLNHDAMYWYRQDPGQGLRLIYYSQIVNDFQKGDIAEGYSVSREKKESFPLTVTSAQKNPTAFYLCASRERGFQETQYFGPGTRLLVL.

The rearrangement joins TRBV6-5 to TRBJ1-4; D call uncertain. The CDR3 consists of 16 residues. Germline CDR1 and CDR2: MNHEY and SVGAGI. V lost 1 base, J lost 5 bases, and 14 bases lay in between. CDR3 sequence reads: CASSYLGFDNNEKLFF. The CDR3 DNA is TGTGCCAGCAGTTACTTGGGATTCGACAACAATGAAAAACTGTTTTTT.

A note on this clonotype: A clone one base away is much larger, so this may be a read error. V is TRBV12-3 or TRBV12-4 and J is TRBJ1-5, with D tentatively TRBD1 (6 bases). The CDR3 is 14 amino acids. V lost 10 bases to trimming and J lost 1 base, with 14 bases between them. The CDR3 nucleotides are TGTGCCACCAAAAAAGGGGGGAGCAATCAGCCCCAGCATTTT. It codes for CATKKGGSNQPQHF.

The V call is TRBV10-3, the J call TRBJ2-1; a possible D gene is TRBD2 (6 bases). The V and J ends lost 7 bases and 6 bases respectively, with 10 bases between them. The CDR3 has 12 amino acids. Germline V gene lookup returns CDR1 ENHRY and CDR2 SYGVKD. The CDR3 is CAITGGSNEQFF. For the CDR3, the DNA is TGTGCCATCACTGGAGGGAGCAATGAGCAGTTCTTC.

There are many counts of this clonotype. The gene calls are TRBV12-3 or TRBV12-4 and TRBJ1-1, with TRBD1 identical over 8 bases. This CDR3 is built from 15 residues. V was clipped by 7 bases and J by 1 base; unmatched bases: 8. CDR3: CASTSPGTGNTEAFF. DNA for the CDR3: TGTGCCAGCACCTCCCCCGGGACAGGGAACACTGAAGCTTTCTTT.

Only a few counts were recorded for this clonotype. The rearrangement links TRBV24-1 to TRBJ2-1; perhaps TRBD1 as D (5 bases). In germline, CDR1 is KGHDR, CDR2 SFDVKD. Trimming stripped 0 bases from V and 2 bases from J, with 7 bases between. The CDR3 runs 15 residues. The CDR3 coding sequence is TGTGCCACCAGTGATTTGAGGACAACCTACAATGAGCAGTTCTTC. The encoded protein is CATSDLRTTYNEQFF.